Below are 16 T cell receptor beta chains sequenced from a single sample in a study of blood T cell repertoires in COVID-19. Here immunoSEQ multiplex PCR was the method, and the copy in TCRdb shows in-frame clones only, minus some. The sample lists 160,000 or so clones; under 90% were seen once. The sequenced sample consisted of peripheral blood. These receptors originate from a man aged 55-75 years with acute or convalescent COVID-19.

V and J are TRBV5-1 and TRBJ1-4, with a tentative D call TRBD1 (6 bases). Germline V lookup: CDR1 SGHRS, CDR2 YFSETQ. The length of the CDR3 is 18 residues. Trimming pared 2 bases from V and 0 bases from J, leaving 17 bases between. The CDR3 nucleotides are TGCGCCAGCAGCTTCGGACAGCAAGCTCGTTCAACTAATGAAAAACTGTTTTTT. Translation: CASSFGQQARSTNEKLFF.

The J gene is TRBJ2-1, the V gene TRBV7-2, with TRBD1 matching over 8 bases. The CDR3 spans 14 residues. V shed 1 base and J 6 bases; nucleotides not matched to a gene: 2. CDR1 and CDR2 from the germline V gene are SGHTA and FQGNSA. The CDR3 DNA reads TGTGCCAGCAGCTTAGTAGGGACAGGCAATGAGCAGTTCTTC. This codes for CASSLVGTGNEQFF.

The chain couples TRBV5-1 to TRBJ1-1; D may be TRBD1 (5 bases). The CDR3 runs to 16 residues. The V gene lost 0 bases and the J gene lost 3 bases, with 15 bases spanning the gap. CDR1 SGHRS and CDR2 YFSETQ come from the germline V gene. CDR3 amino acids: CASSLVAGPKDTEAFF. Written as DNA, the CDR3 is TGCGCCAGCAGCTTGGTGGCAGGGCCAAAGGACACTGAAGCTTTCTTT.

The CDR3 DNA follows: TGTGCCAGCAGTCCAGGGGTGAATACCTACAATGAGCAGTTCTTC. Amino acids: CASSPGVNTYNEQFF. This chain uses TRBV27 with TRBJ2-1; D is possibly TRBD1 (6 bases). The germline V gene encodes CDR1 MNHEY and CDR2 SMNVEV (reference sequence). Trimming took 5 bases from V and 2 from J, leaving 13 bases between them. CDR3 length: 15 residues.

In nucleotides, the CDR3 is TGTGCCAGTAGTATCGGGGTTCTTAGTAATACGCAGTATTTT. Protein sequence: CASSIGVLSNTQYF. The chain employs TRBV19 and TRBJ2-3, with D perhaps TRBD2 (5 bases). The V gene's germline CDR1 is LNHDA and CDR2 SQIVND (reference sequence). The CDR3 covers 14 residues. V lost 3 bases and J 7 bases, leaving 14 bases between the germline ends.

The genes are TRBV7-9 and TRBJ2-7, with 7 bases lining up with TRBD1. Germline-derived CDR1 and CDR2 are SEHNR and FQNEAQ (reference sequence). The length of the CDR3 is 14 residues. The junction had 11 bases not matched to a gene; V was cut back by 3 bases and J by 9 bases. The CDR3 region has the DNA TGTGCCAGCAGCTTCAGGGGGTCCCCGATGGTGCAGTACTTC. This codes for CASSFRGSPMVQYF.

The chain has TRBV5-4 and TRBJ2-3; 8 nucleotides align to TRBD2. The CDR3 runs to 16 residues. Looked up from germline, CDR1 is SGHNT and CDR2 is YYREEE (reference sequence). With 6 bases clipped from V and 1 base from J, the junction kept 10 bases outside the gene matches. The CDR3 DNA reads as TGTGCCAGCACCAAAACCGGGACTAGGGGCACAGATACGCAGTATTTT. Translating it yields CASTKTGTRGTDTQYF.

The rearrangement joins TRBV28 to TRBJ2-2; 7 bases map to TRBD2. With V trimmed by 5 bases and J by 5 bases, 8 bases remained unmatched. The CDR3 sequence is 15 residues long. CDR1 is MDHEN and CDR2 is SYDVKM in the germline V gene. CDR3 protein: CASSPPLGGTGELFF. DNA for the CDR3: TGTGCCAGCAGTCCCCCATTGGGGGGGACCGGGGAGCTGTTTTTT.

The V and J genes are TRBV9 and TRBJ2-2, with D perhaps TRBD1 (5 bases). CDR3 length: 15 amino acids. The ends were cut back, 2 bases at V and 1 base at J, with 9 bases in the middle. The germline gives CDR1 SGDLS, CDR2 YYNGEE. The CDR3 DNA reads TGTGCCAGCAGCGTGGGGCACGGGAACACCGGGGAGCTGTTTTTT. This encodes CASSVGHGNTGELFF. The full variable domain, completed using reference TRBV9 and TRBJ2-2, is DSGVTQTPKHLITATGQRVTLRCSPRSGDLSVYWYQQSLDQGLQFLIQYYNGEERAKGNILERFSAQQFPDLHSELNLSSLELGDSALYFCASSVGHGNTGELFFGEGSRLTVL.

This clone has only a few counts. The chain recombines TRBV7-9 with TRBJ2-7; a weak D match, TRBD2 (5 bases). V was cut by 3 bases and J by 0 bases, with 12 bases left in between. The CDR3 totals 15 residues. Germline V gene lookup returns CDR1 SEHNR and CDR2 FQNEAQ (reference sequence). CDR3 nucleotide sequence: TGTGCCAGCAGCTTTCGGGGAGCCCACTCCTACGAGCAGTACTTC. Its translation is CASSFRGAHSYEQYF.

The gene calls are TRBV19 and TRBJ2-2; TRBD1 might be the D (6 bases). The CDR3 contains 14 residues. Germline CDR1 is LNHDA and CDR2 is SQIVND (reference sequence). Between the trimmed V and J ends, which lost 7 bases and 4 bases, there was a span of 13 bases. CDR3 loop: CASNPGVSTGELFF. DNA of the CDR3: TGTGCCAGTAATCCAGGGGTTTCCACCGGGGAGCTGTTTTTT.

This chain connects TRBV3-1 (or the pseudogene TRBV3-2) to TRBJ1-4, with 7 bases fitting TRBD1. CDR3 length: 15 residues. The V segment lost 0 bases and the J segment 10 bases; nucleotides outside the gene matches: 8. Germline CDR1 is LGHDT and CDR2 is YNNKEL (reference sequence). The CDR3 region has the DNA TGTGCCAGCAGCCAAGATCAGACAGGGTTAGGAAAACTGTTTTTT. Translated: CASSQDQTGLGKLFF.

This clone was seen a few times. The V gene is TRBV11-2, the J gene TRBJ1-2; a possible D gene is TRBD1 (6 bases). The CDR3 is made up of 14 amino acids. Trimming removed 5 bases at V and 5 bases at J, with 15 bases between. Germline-derived CDR1 and CDR2 are SGHAT and FQNNGV. The chain's CDR3 is CASSPRQEDYGYTF. For the CDR3, the DNA is TGTGCCAGCAGCCCAAGACAGGAAGATTATGGCTACACCTTC. The full variable domain, rest sourced from reference TRBV11-2 and TRBJ1-2, is EAGVAQSPRYKIIEKRQSVAFWCNPISGHATLYWYQQILGQGPKLLIQFQNNGVVDDSQLPKDRFSAERLKGVDSTLKIQPAKLEDSAVYLCASSPRQEDYGYTFGSGTRLTVV.

This chain links TRBV5-1 with TRBJ1-6; a possible D gene is TRBD1 (6 bases). CDR3 length equals 16 residues. In germline, CDR1 is SGHRS, CDR2 YFSETQ. With 4 bases removed from V and 7 bases from J, the gap between germline ends came to 18 bases. The DNA for the CDR3 is TGCGCCAGCAGCGAGGCGGGAGCGACAGGAAATTCACCCCTCCACTTT. Protein product: CASSEAGATGNSPLHF.

The rearrangement joins TRBV7-2 to TRBJ2-1, with 9 bases lining up with TRBD2. V trimming: 5 bases; J trimming: 6 bases; junction bases outside the gene matches: 8. This CDR3 contains 15 residues. Per the germline V gene, CDR1 is SGHTA and CDR2 is FQGNSA. The CDR3 nucleotides read TGTGCCAGCAGCCCCGGGGTAGCGGGAGTCAATGAGCAGTTCTTC. Amino acids: CASSPGVAGVNEQFF.

The chain has TRBV28 and TRBJ2-1; 8 bases are a match to TRBD2. The CDR3 extends over 14 amino acids. Germline V CDR1 and CDR2: MDHEN, SYDVKM. The trim removed 5 bases at V and 12 bases at J, leaving 12 bases unmatched. DNA for the CDR3: TGTGCCAGCAGTCCTTATCAGGTTCGGGGGGGGCAGTTCTTC. Translating gives CASSPYQVRGGQFF.